This T cell receptor beta chain appears in the sequencing data of a study of OX40 agonist ivuxolimab in advanced cancers. Study as a whole: Ivuxolimab, an antibody acting as an agonist of OX40 (CD134), was used to treat patients.

This clone was seen a handful of times. The antigen remains unidentified. Autoimmune disease history or systemic immunosuppression meant exclusion. General study results and limits: Near-lowest levels of clonal expansion characterized partial responders at 0.1-3.0 mg/kg. Circulating CD4+ and CD8+ T cells showed clonal expansion by week 6 at 0.1 to 3.0 mg/kg.

J gave up 0 bases and V 6 bases, and 8 bases lay outside the gene matches. This CDR3 is 18 amino acids long. The germline V gene has CDR1 MGHRA and CDR2 YSYEKL. Method: immunoSEQ multiplex PCR; TCRdb's copy keeps in-frame clones and lacks some. The sample shows more than 50,000 clones, over 65% of them seen only once. The input for sequencing was CD4+ or CD8+ T cells sorted from blood, taken in a trial of the OX40 agonist ivuxolimab. The chain employs TRBV4-1 and TRBJ2-6; TRBD1 matches 10 bases. The clonotype was recovered from an adult with an advanced solid tumor such as melanoma, head and neck, liver or kidney cancer. The CDR3 nucleotides are TGCGCCAGCAGTTCTCCGGGACAGGGGCACTCTGGGGCCAACGTCCTGACTTTC. Its translation is CASSSPGQGHSGANVLTF.